Reported below is one T cell receptor (beta chain). Original data processing: Amplification with reference gene primers provided the estimates of nucleated cell counts. This table comes from immunoSEQ multiplex PCR, and its TCRdb copy is limited to in-frame clones, with some not included. V and J calls and clone size are those listed in that table; D and trimming were worked out from the DNA. The sample includes roughly 390,000 clones, 80% to 90% seen only once; the top ten take 10%. The data were obtained in a study of blood T cell repertoires in COVID-19. This CDR3 region has 13 residues. With 5 bases removed from V and 5 bases from J, the gap between germline ends came to 10 bases. Germline lookup yields CDR1 MNHEY and CDR2 SMNVEV (reference sequence).

Sequencing was done on a sample of peripheral blood. This sequence originates from a woman younger than 45 with COVID-19, enrolled during active disease. The chain recombines TRBV27 with TRBJ1-5; perhaps TRBD1 as D (5 bases). CDR3 in amino acids: CASSVRVYQPQHF. CDR3 in DNA: TGTGCCAGCAGTGTCAGGGTCTATCAGCCCCAGCATTTT.